One sample yielded the 25 T cell receptor beta chains listed below, sequenced in a study of blood T cell repertoires in COVID-19. Clones were read by immunoSEQ multiplex PCR, and TCRdb kept only the in-frame ones, dropping some. This table holds 150,000 to 200,000 clones, 75% to 90% found once. Sequenced input: PBMCs or T cells enriched from blood (not recorded which). The source of these receptors is a man aged 70 or older who had been exposed to COVID-19.

The chain links TRBV18 to TRBJ1-1; D is unresolved. Per the germline V gene, CDR1 is KGHSH and CDR2 is LQKENI. CDR3 size: 15 residues. Trimming removed 3 bases from V and 0 bases from J, with 11 bases in between. The DNA for the CDR3 is TGTGCCAGCTCACCGGGCCTTTTAATGAACACTGAAGCTTTCTTT. Amino acids: CASSPGLLMNTEAFF.

For this clone: The same CDR3 is also encoded by other DNA sequences in this sample. The V and J genes are TRBV27 and TRBJ1-5, with D perhaps matching TRBD1 (5 bases). Germline CDR1 MNHEY, CDR2 SMNVEV (reference sequence). The germline V and J ends were trimmed by 2 bases and 0 bases, with 8 bases remaining between them. The CDR3 consists of 15 residues. The CDR3 nucleotides are TGTGCCAGCAGTTTAGGTCAGGGTAGCAATCAGCCCCAGCATTTT. The encoded protein is CASSLGQGSNQPQHF.

V is TRBV19 and J is TRBJ2-1; D unresolved. This CDR3 has 14 amino acids. CDR1 and CDR2 from the germline V gene are LNHDA and SQIVND (reference sequence). Trimming cost V 5 bases and J 7 bases, with 15 bases left between them. CDR3 protein: CASSSVIAWNEQFF. The CDR3 nucleotides read TGTGCCAGTAGTTCGGTAATAGCTTGGAATGAGCAGTTCTTC.

The chain recombines TRBV7-2 with TRBJ1-5; no definite D call. The CDR3 spans 13 residues. Trimming pared 5 bases from V and 9 bases from J, leaving 14 bases between. Germline CDR1 and CDR2: SGHTA and FQGNSA. CDR3: CASSLSQAPPQHF. In DNA form, the CDR3 reads TGTGCCAGCAGCCTGAGCCAGGCCCCGCCCCAGCATTTT. Full variable domain (rest looked up from reference TRBV7-2 and TRBJ1-5): GAGVSQSPSNKVTEKGKDVELRCDPISGHTALYWYRQSLGQGLEFLIYFQGNSAPDKSGLPSDRFSAERTGGSVSTLTIQRTQQEDSAVYLCASSLSQAPPQHFGDGTRLSIL.

This clone showed up many times. The rearrangement uses TRBV7-2 and TRBJ1-5; 9 bases map to TRBD1. The V gene end was trimmed by 1 base and the J gene end by 6 bases; junction bases not matched to a gene: 4. Per the germline V gene, CDR1 is SGHTA and CDR2 is FQGNSA. CDR3 size: 15 residues. As DNA, the CDR3 is TGTGCCAGCAGCTTAGTAAAGGACAGGGGTCAGCCCCAGCATTTT. This encodes CASSLVKDRGQPQHF.

In this sample, this clone turned up a few times. The chain combines TRBV12-3 or TRBV12-4 with TRBJ2-1, with D possibly matching TRBD2 (5 bases). The CDR3 is 13 amino acids. V lost 8 bases and J lost 3, with 11 bases in between. The CDR3 nucleotides read TGTGCCAGCGGCTGGGAGAGCTACAATGAGCAGTTCTTC. Its translation is CASGWESYNEQFF.

This clone occurred a few times. This chain uses TRBV6-5 with TRBJ1-2; 8 nucleotides agree with TRBD1. J was trimmed by 8 bases and V by 6 bases; bases with no gene match: 8. This CDR3 has 13 residues. The germline V gene has CDR1 MNHEY and CDR2 SVGAGI. CDR3 coding DNA: TGTGCCAGCAGGACCGGGACAGGACGCGGCTACACCTTC. It encodes CASRTGTGRGYTF.

The chain carries TRBV27 and TRBJ1-2, with TRBD1 matching 8 bases. This CDR3 comprises 14 residues. In germline, CDR1 is MNHEY, CDR2 SMNVEV (reference sequence). The trim removed 8 bases at V and 8 bases at J, leaving 13 bases unmatched. CDR3 region: CASGLSGGGKGYTF. The CDR3 DNA sequence: TGTGCCAGCGGGCTCTCAGGGGGCGGAAAGGGCTACACCTTC.

The V and J genes are TRBV12-3 or TRBV12-4 and TRBJ1-2; TRBD1 is a possible D gene (5 bases). V gave up 6 bases and J gave up 2 bases, with 7 bases separating them. The CDR3 covers 12 residues. Here the CDR3 DNA reads TGTGCCAGCAGGAGACAGAACTATGGCTACACCTTC. Translating it yields CASRRQNYGYTF.

The gene calls are TRBV28 and TRBJ1-4, with D uncertain. Per germline, CDR1 MDHEN and CDR2 SYDVKM. The CDR3 spans 13 residues. Deletions cut 5 bases from V and 7 bases from J, with 11 bases between. CDR3 region: CASSPRRIEKLFF. The CDR3 DNA sequence: TGTGCCAGCAGTCCCCGGAGGATTGAAAAACTGTTTTTT. The entire variable domain, with the rest obtained from reference TRBV28 and TRBJ1-4, is as follows: DVKVTQSSRYLVKRTGEKVFLECVQDMDHENMFWYRQDPGLGLRLIYFSYDVKMKEKGDIPEGYSVSREKKERFSLILESASTNQTSMYLCASSPRRIEKLFFGSGTQLSVL.

Within the sample, this clone is medium-sized. This sequence joins TRBV28 and TRBJ2-7; D is possibly TRBD2 (6 bases). CDR3 length equals 15 residues. V was shortened by 7 bases and J by 7 bases, with 23 bases between the two germline ends. Germline CDR1 reads MDHEN; CDR2 reads SYDVKM. CDR3 sequence reads: CASNLKRVKEEEQYF. The CDR3 nucleotides are TGTGCCAGCAATCTGAAGCGGGTAAAGGAGGAGGAGCAGTACTTC.

The genes are TRBV4-3 and TRBJ1-1; D unclear. V was shortened by 1 base and J by 5 bases, with 14 bases between the two germline ends. This CDR3 region has 15 residues. Germline CDR1 reads LGHNA; CDR2 reads YSLEER. The CDR3, as DNA: TGCGCCAGCAGCCAAGGGACGGCCGGGGATACTGAAGCTTTCTTT. Protein product: CASSQGTAGDTEAFF.

This clone was seen just once. This rearrangement joins TRBV2 to TRBJ1-2; unclear D gene. This CDR3 contains 14 residues. Germline CDR1 reads SNHLY; CDR2 reads FYNNEI. The ends were cut back, 6 bases at V and 5 bases at J, with 16 bases in the middle. This CDR3 is CASSPLVSGYGYTF. The DNA for the CDR3 is TGTGCCAGCAGCCCCCTGGTGTCGGGATATGGCTACACCTTC.

Comment on this clone: A read error is likely, as this CDR3 ends without the conserved phenylalanine or tryptophan. The DNA is omitted, as the CDR3 cannot be located on it reliably, and the CDR3 follows TCRdb's listing. The chain has TRBV10-1 and TRBJ1-1; TRBD1 is the table's D call and was not checked against the DNA. The CDR3 has 11 amino acids, counting both end residues. Germline assignment: CDR1 WNHNN and CDR2 SYGVQD (reference sequence). CDR3 sequence: CASSANENRRR.

The chain links TRBV7-6 to TRBJ2-1, with TRBD1 matching 9 bases. The germline CDR1 and CDR2 sequences are SGHVS and FNYEAQ. CDR3 length: 16 residues. Trimming removed 8 bases from V and 4 bases from J; junction bases left unmatched: 12. The CDR3 coding sequence is TGTGCCAGCCAACCCGGAGGGGACAGGGTTTACAATGAGCAGTTCTTC. Translation gives CASQPGGDRVYNEQFF. Variable domain in full (rest from reference TRBV7-6 and TRBJ2-1): GAGVSQSPRYKVTKRGQDVALRCDPISGHVSLYWYRQALGQGPEFLTYFNYEAQQDKSGLPNDRFSAERPEGSISTLTIQRTEQRDSAMYRCASQPGGDRVYNEQFFGPGTRLTVL.

The rearrangement links TRBV6-5 to TRBJ1-1, with D tentatively TRBD1 (6 bases). CDR1 and CDR2 from the germline V gene are MNHEY and SVGAGI. Trimming cost V 10 bases and J 5 bases, with 20 bases left between them. This CDR3 is built from 14 residues. The CDR3 region has the DNA TGTGCCACCAGAACTACGACAGGTGGGACTGAAGCTTTCTTT. Translated, it gives CATRTTTGGTEAFF.

The V gene is TRBV19, the J gene TRBJ1-1; a weak D match, TRBD1 (5 bases). Germline V gene data show CDR1 as LNHDA and CDR2 as SQIVND (reference sequence). This CDR3 comprises 15 residues. V dropped 0 bases and J dropped 6 bases, with 14 bases sitting between them. This chain's CDR3 is CASSIDWQGGAEAFF. CDR3 sequence (DNA): TGTGCCAGTAGTATAGATTGGCAGGGAGGTGCTGAAGCTTTCTTT.

This sequence joins TRBV6-2 or TRBV6-3 and TRBJ1-5; D is unclear. V lost 6 bases and J 5 bases, leaving 8 bases between the germline ends. CDR3 length equals 12 residues. Germline CDR1 is MNHEY and CDR2 is SVGEGT. The CDR3 loop reads CASSPLDQPQHF. The DNA of the CDR3 is TGTGCCAGCAGCCCACTGGATCAGCCCCAGCATTTT.

CDR3 in amino acids: CASSPGLAASYEQYF. The CDR3 bases are TGTGCCAGTAGTCCGGGACTAGCGGCCTCCTACGAGCAGTACTTC. The rearrangement links TRBV19 to TRBJ2-7; 11 nucleotides align to TRBD2. V trimming: 5 bases; J trimming: 0 bases; junction bases outside the gene matches: 3. Germline V gene sequence: CDR1 LNHDA, CDR2 SQIVND (reference sequence). The CDR3 consists of 15 residues.

V is TRBV3-1 (or the pseudogene TRBV3-2) and J is TRBJ1-6; D is unclear. Germline CDR1 reads LGHDT; CDR2 reads YNNKEL (reference sequence). V lost 0 bases and J lost 0, with 15 bases in between. The CDR3 length is 19 residues. Written as DNA, the CDR3 is TGTGCCAGCAGCCAAGACCCCGCGTTGGGGAGCTCCTATAATTCACCCCTCCACTTT. Amino acid sequence: CASSQDPALGSSYNSPLHF.

The chain carries TRBV19 and TRBJ1-2; D possibly corresponds to TRBD1 (5 bases). Trimming stripped 5 bases from V and 3 bases from J, with 19 bases between. The germline CDR1 and CDR2 sequences are LNHDA and SQIVND (reference sequence). CDR3 length: 16 residues. The CDR3 DNA is TGTGCCAGTAGTCTTCTAGGCCGGGGGAACGACTATGGCTACACCTTC. As protein: CASSLLGRGNDYGYTF.

The rearrangement joins TRBV7-2 to TRBJ1-3; D perhaps matches TRBD1 (5 bases). CDR3 length: 14 amino acids. V lost 5 bases, J lost 3 bases, and 11 bases lay in between. The V gene's germline CDR1 is SGHTA and CDR2 FQGNSA. The CDR3 DNA follows: TGTGCCAGCAGCCGCGGGGGTGGTGGAAACACCATATATTTT. Its translation is CASSRGGGGNTIYF.

The rearrangement links TRBV19 to TRBJ1-3; D call uncertain. Trimming left V 4 bases short and J 1 base short, with 17 bases between. Germline V lookup: CDR1 LNHDA, CDR2 SQIVND (reference sequence). The CDR3 consists of 17 residues. The CDR3 DNA reads TGTGCCAGTAGTACTCGACACCGCTCTAAATCTGGAAACACCATATATTTT. Amino acid sequence: CASSTRHRSKSGNTIYF.

The chain employs TRBV18 and TRBJ2-3; 7 positions match TRBD2. The trim removed 2 bases at V and 2 bases at J, leaving 7 bases unmatched. The CDR3 covers 16 residues. Germline V gives CDR1 KGHSH, CDR2 LQKENI. Written as DNA, the CDR3 is TGTGCCAGCTCACCAGGGGCTAGCGGAATCACAGATACGCAGTATTTT. Translation: CASSPGASGITDTQYF.

The V call is TRBV6-5, the J call TRBJ1-3; 7 bases agree with TRBD1. In germline, CDR1 is MNHEY, CDR2 SVGAGI. The length of the CDR3 is 15 residues. J was trimmed by 0 bases and V by 6 bases; bases with no gene match: 5. The CDR3 loop reads CASRRQGDSGNTIYF. The CDR3 DNA reads as TGTGCCAGCAGAAGACAGGGCGACTCTGGAAACACCATATATTTT.